Listed below are T cell receptor beta chains from one sample, sequenced in a study of T cell responses to AZD1222 COVID-19 vaccine. Repertoires were generated with immunoSEQ multiplex PCR, while TCRdb's copy carries only in-frame clones and drops some. Of 150,000 to 200,000 clones in the sample, around 90% were seen once. The material was peripheral blood, obtained 28 days after the second AZD1222 dose. These receptors were taken from an adult who received the AZD1222 COVID-19 vaccine. The CDR3 runs from the conserved cysteine through the conserved F or W. Each record gives: CDR3 DNA, CDR3 protein, J gene, D gene, V gene, clone size. D genes are given only for firm matches. Part of the rows lack a size; the others show once, few, many or a class for expanded clones.

CDR3nt: TGTGCCAGTAGTATAGGACCGCCCTATAATTCACCCCTCCACTTT; CDR3aa: CASSIGPPYNSPLHF; j_gene: TRBJ1-6; d_gene: .; v_gene: TRBV19; abundance: .
CDR3nt: TGTGCCAGCAGCTTTCCCCAGCAGAATGAGCAGTTCTTC; CDR3aa: CASSFPQQNEQFF; j_gene: TRBJ2-1; d_gene: .; v_gene: TRBV7-2; abundance: .
CDR3nt: TGTGCCAGCAGCTTAGCATCCGGGAGACGTGAAAAACTGTTTTTT; CDR3aa: CASSLASGRREKLFF; j_gene: TRBJ1-4; d_gene: .; v_gene: TRBV7-9; abundance: once
CDR3nt: TGTGCCAGCAGTTGGGGACAGGGGGTGGGGGAGCTGTTTTTT; CDR3aa: CASSWGQGVGELFF; j_gene: TRBJ2-2; d_gene: TRBD1; v_gene: TRBV6-5; abundance: .
CDR3nt: TGCGCCAGCAGCCCGGGGACAGGGAAAGAGACCCAGTACTTC; CDR3aa: CASSPGTGKETQYF; j_gene: TRBJ2-5; d_gene: TRBD1; v_gene: TRBV5-1; abundance: .
CDR3nt: TGTGCCAGCCGTTTTGACCCTGGGACTGAAGCTTTCTTT; CDR3aa: CASRFDPGTEAFF; j_gene: TRBJ1-1; d_gene: .; v_gene: TRBV2; abundance: .
CDR3nt: TGCGCCAGCAGCTTCTCCGGACTAGGGACCAACGAGCAGTACTTC; CDR3aa: CASSFSGLGTNEQYF; j_gene: TRBJ2-7; d_gene: TRBD2; v_gene: TRBV5-1; abundance: .
CDR3nt: TGCGCCAGCAGTGATGGCAGGTCGGGAGAGACCCAGTACTTC; CDR3aa: CASSDGRSGETQYF; j_gene: TRBJ2-5; d_gene: .; v_gene: TRBV10-1; abundance: .
CDR3nt: TGTGCCAGCAGTTACGACGTCGGCGGGGAGCTGTTTTTT; CDR3aa: CASSYDVGGELFF; j_gene: TRBJ2-2; d_gene: .; v_gene: TRBV6-6; abundance: few
CDR3nt: TGTGCCAGCAGCAAAGCACCTCTACTAGCGGGGGGTAGGGCAGATACGCAGTATTTT; CDR3aa: CASSKAPLLAGGRADTQYF; j_gene: TRBJ2-3; d_gene: .; v_gene: TRBV21-1; abundance: .
CDR3nt: TGCAGCGTTGCGTCTAGCGGGAGTACTACAGATACGCAGTATTTT; CDR3aa: CSVASSGSTTDTQYF; j_gene: TRBJ2-3; d_gene: TRBD2; v_gene: TRBV29-1; abundance: .
CDR3nt: TGTGCCAGTAGTATGTTTCGCGGGAGCACAGATACGCAGTATTTT; CDR3aa: CASSMFRGSTDTQYF; j_gene: TRBJ2-3; d_gene: .; v_gene: TRBV19; abundance: .
CDR3nt: TGTGCCAGCGGGCGGGGGGCTAACTACAATGAGCAGTTCTTC; CDR3aa: CASGRGANYNEQFF; j_gene: TRBJ2-1; d_gene: TRBD2; v_gene: TRBV2; abundance: .
CDR3nt: TGTGCCAGTACCCGCACGACTAGCGGGAGGTACAATGAGCAGTTCTTC; CDR3aa: CASTRTTSGRYNEQFF; j_gene: TRBJ2-1; d_gene: TRBD2; v_gene: TRBV19; abundance: .
CDR3nt: TGCGCCAGCATACGAAGGGGTTCCTACGAGCAGTACTTC; CDR3aa: CASIRRGSYEQYF; j_gene: TRBJ2-7; d_gene: .; v_gene: TRBV10-2; abundance: .
CDR3nt: TGTGCCAGCAGCTTAAACACTGAAGCTTTCTTT; CDR3aa: CASSLNTEAFF; j_gene: TRBJ1-1; d_gene: .; v_gene: TRBV7-6; abundance: .
CDR3nt: TGTGCCAGCAGCATAAGAGACGGGCTTCAAGAGACCCAGTACTTC; CDR3aa: CASSIRDGLQETQYF; j_gene: TRBJ2-5; d_gene: .; v_gene: TRBV9; abundance: .
CDR3nt: TGTGCCAGCAGTGATCAAACAGGGGCCGGTACTGAAGCTTTCTTT; CDR3aa: CASSDQTGAGTEAFF; j_gene: TRBJ1-1; d_gene: TRBD1; v_gene: TRBV25-1; abundance: .
CDR3nt: TGTGCCAGCAGCTTAAGACAGATTACGGGTGAGCAGTTCTTC; CDR3aa: CASSLRQITGEQFF; j_gene: TRBJ2-1; d_gene: .; v_gene: TRBV7-3; abundance: .
CDR3nt: TGTGCCAGCAGCCAGGGAGGAGCTAATGAAAAACTGTTTTTT; CDR3aa: CASSQGGANEKLFF; j_gene: TRBJ1-4; d_gene: .; v_gene: TRBV5-5; abundance: .
CDR3nt: TGTGCCATCAGTCCCTTAGGGGGGCATGAAGGTACGCAGTATTTT; CDR3aa: CAISPLGGHEGTQYF; j_gene: TRBJ2-3; d_gene: .; v_gene: TRBV10-3; abundance: few
CDR3nt: TGTGCCAGTAGTATACGGGACAGTCGGGTGAACACTGAAGCTTTCTTT; CDR3aa: CASSIRDSRVNTEAFF; j_gene: TRBJ1-1; d_gene: TRBD1; v_gene: TRBV19; abundance: .
CDR3nt: TGTGCCAGCAGCGGCAGGGGGCGCGAGCAGTACTTC; CDR3aa: CASSGRGREQYF; j_gene: TRBJ2-7; d_gene: TRBD1; v_gene: TRBV14; abundance: .
CDR3nt: TGTGCCAGCAGACTCGGACACTCGTACGAGCAGTACTTC; CDR3aa: CASRLGHSYEQYF; j_gene: TRBJ2-7; d_gene: .; v_gene: TRBV6-5; abundance: .
CDR3nt: TGTGCCAGCAGCCGGACAGAAGAAGAGACCCAGTACTTC; CDR3aa: CASSRTEEETQYF; j_gene: TRBJ2-5; d_gene: .; v_gene: TRBV7-9; abundance: .
CDR3nt: TGCGCCAGCAGTGATGGCAGGGGGAGTGGGGAAAAACTGTTTTTT; CDR3aa: CASSDGRGSGEKLFF; j_gene: TRBJ1-4; d_gene: TRBD1; v_gene: TRBV10-1; abundance: once
CDR3nt: TGTGCCAGCTCCTCTGGCGCAGGGGGGGGCGGTCAGCCCCAGCATTTT; CDR3aa: CASSSGAGGGGQPQHF; j_gene: TRBJ1-5; d_gene: TRBD1; v_gene: TRBV9; abundance: .
CDR3nt: TGTGCCAGCAGACAGGGTGTCCCTCGAGCTTTCTTT; CDR3aa: CASRQGVPRAFF; j_gene: TRBJ1-1; d_gene: .; v_gene: TRBV28; abundance: .
CDR3nt: TGCGCCAGCAGCCAAGACTCCAGCAATGAGCAGTTCTTC; CDR3aa: CASSQDSSNEQFF; j_gene: TRBJ2-1; d_gene: .; v_gene: TRBV4-3; abundance: once
CDR3nt: TGTGCCAGCAGTGAAACTAGCTCTGGGGCCAACGTCCTGACTTTC; CDR3aa: CASSETSSGANVLTF; j_gene: TRBJ2-6; d_gene: .; v_gene: TRBV2; abundance: .
CDR3nt: TGCGCCAGCAGCCCTTACTCCAATGAGCAGTTCTTC; CDR3aa: CASSPYSNEQFF; j_gene: TRBJ2-1; d_gene: .; v_gene: TRBV5-1; abundance: once
CDR3nt: TGTGCCAGCAGCCAAAGGAGGCGCGGGGTGGTTGAGACCCAGTACTTC; CDR3aa: CASSQRRRGVVETQYF; j_gene: TRBJ2-5; d_gene: .; v_gene: TRBV3-1/TRBV3-2; abundance: .
CDR3nt: TGTGCCTGGAGCCACGCGGGGAACTATGGCTACACCTTC; CDR3aa: CAWSHAGNYGYTF; j_gene: TRBJ1-2; d_gene: .; v_gene: TRBV30; abundance: .
CDR3nt: TGTGCCAGCAGCTTAGCGGAACAGGGTATTACGCAGTATTTT; CDR3aa: CASSLAEQGITQYF; j_gene: TRBJ2-3; d_gene: .; v_gene: TRBV7-2; abundance: .
CDR3nt: TGCGCCAGCATAGACAGGGGGAGCAATCAGCCCCAGCATTTT; CDR3aa: CASIDRGSNQPQHF; j_gene: TRBJ1-5; d_gene: TRBD1; v_gene: TRBV10-1; abundance: .
CDR3nt: TGTGCCAGCAGCCAGTATTCCGGGACTACCTACACCGGGGAGCTGTTTTTT; CDR3aa: CASSQYSGTTYTGELFF; j_gene: TRBJ2-2; d_gene: TRBD2; v_gene: TRBV14; abundance: .
CDR3nt: TGTGCCAGCAGCCTACAGGGGGAGAGCTCCTACGAGCAGTACTTC; CDR3aa: CASSLQGESSYEQYF; j_gene: TRBJ2-7; d_gene: TRBD1; v_gene: TRBV7-9; abundance: .